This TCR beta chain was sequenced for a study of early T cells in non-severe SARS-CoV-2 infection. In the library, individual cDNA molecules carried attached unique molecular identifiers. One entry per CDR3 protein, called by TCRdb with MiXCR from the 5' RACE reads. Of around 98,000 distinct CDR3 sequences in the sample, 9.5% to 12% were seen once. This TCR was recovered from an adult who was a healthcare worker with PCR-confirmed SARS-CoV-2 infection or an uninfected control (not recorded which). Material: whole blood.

CDR3 region: CASSYPSGTTQFF. The CDR3 DNA is TGTGCCAGCAGCTACCCCTCCGGGACTACTCAGTTCTTC. V and J are TRBV3-1 and TRBJ2-1, with 7 bases identical to TRBD2. The length of the CDR3 is 13 residues. CDR1 is LGHDT and CDR2 is YNNKEL in the germline V gene (reference sequence). The V segment lost 5 bases and the J segment 13 bases; nucleotides outside the gene matches: 11.